Listed here are 15 T cell receptor beta chains from one sample, sequenced in a study of cytomegalovirus exposure and HLA in healthy donors. In the PCR, 60 Vbeta and 13 Jbeta primers were used. The table came from immunoSEQ multiplex PCR; TCRdb's copy has only in-frame clones and leaves some out. The sample records over 35,000 clones, almost 70% being singletons. Sequencing was performed on PBMCs. These receptors were taken from a man aged 35 to 55 in good health and CMV-seronegative.

This chain links TRBV7-8 with TRBJ1-1; 7 bases match TRBD1. Germline V gives CDR1 SGHVS, CDR2 FQNEAQ. The CDR3 runs 18 residues. V shed 5 bases, J shed 0 bases, and the junction held 15 bases outside the gene matches. In DNA, the CDR3 is TGTGCCAGCAGCGGCCGACAGGGCCAGGGCCCCATGAACACTGAAGCTTTCTTT. It is translated as CASSGRQGQGPMNTEAFF.

This clone appeared a single time. V is TRBV6-5 and J is TRBJ2-7; 11 bases map to TRBD2. This CDR3 region has 15 residues. The V and J ends lost 6 bases and 0 bases, in that order; junction bases with no gene match: 4. CDR1 is MNHEY and CDR2 is SVGAGI in the germline V gene. CDR3 amino acids: CASRPTSGGSYEQYF. CDR3 nucleotide sequence: TGTGCCAGCAGACCCACTAGCGGGGGCTCCTACGAGCAGTACTTC.

The chain has TRBV6-5 and TRBJ2-7; D is uncertain. The V gene lost 2 bases and the J gene lost 2 bases, with 10 bases spanning the gap. Germline CDR1 MNHEY, CDR2 SVGAGI. This CDR3 spans 14 amino acids. CDR3 nucleotides: TGTGCCAGCAGTTACAGCGTCTATCCCTACGAGCAGTACTTC. Translated: CASSYSVYPYEQYF.

The chain joins TRBV4-3 to TRBJ2-2; a weak D match, TRBD2 (9 bases). V lost 4 bases to trimming and J lost 7 bases, with 19 bases between them. This CDR3 contains 16 residues. CDR1 LGHNA and CDR2 YSLEER come from the germline V gene. The CDR3 is CASSPGGGGVLGELFF. CDR3 nucleotide sequence: TGCGCCAGCAGCCCAGGGGGCGGGGGGGTACTCGGGGAGCTGTTTTTT.

The chain combines TRBV29-1 with TRBJ1-2; 9 bases are shared with TRBD1. The junction had 5 bases not matched to a gene; V was cut back by 0 bases and J by 6 bases. This CDR3 has 14 amino acids. Germline CDR1 is SQVTM and CDR2 is ANQGSEA. CDR3 sequence reads: CSVEDGQGRHGYTF. The CDR3 nucleotides read TGCAGCGTTGAAGATGGACAGGGGAGGCATGGCTACACCTTC.

The rearrangement links TRBV19 to TRBJ2-7; the match to TRBD1 covers 7 bases. In germline, CDR1 is LNHDA, CDR2 SQIVND (reference sequence). The ends lost 10 bases at V and 1 base at J; junction bases unmatched: 7. This CDR3 is built from 13 residues. The CDR3: CATSTGKSYEQYF. Here the CDR3 DNA reads TGTGCCACCTCGACAGGGAAGTCCTACGAGCAGTACTTC. Using reference TRBV19 and TRBJ2-7 for the parts outside the CDR3, the full variable domain is DGGITQSPKYLFRKEGQNVTLSCEQNLNHDAMYWYRQDPGQGLRLIYYSQIVNDFQKGDIAEGYSVSREKKESFPLTVTSAQKNPTAFYLCATSTGKSYEQYFGPGTRLTVT.

V is TRBV19 and J is TRBJ2-1; 9 positions agree with TRBD2. This CDR3 contains 19 residues. V lost 5 bases and J lost 4; bases outside the gene matches: 18. CDR1 is LNHDA, CDR2 SQIVND, per germline (reference sequence). The CDR3 coding sequence is TGTGCCAGTAGTCCCTCCGGTAGCGGGGGCCGCGAGCCTTACAATGAGCAGTTCTTC. This sequence encodes CASSPSGSGGREPYNEQFF.

V and J are TRBV5-1 and TRBJ2-1; 11 bases are a match to TRBD1. The CDR3 runs 14 residues. The J segment lost 7 bases and the V segment lost 4 bases, leaving 4 bases of the junction unmatched. Per germline, CDR1 SGHRS and CDR2 YFSETQ. CDR3 region: CASSGQGASNEQFF. CDR3 nucleotide sequence: TGCGCCAGCAGCGGACAGGGGGCGAGTAATGAGCAGTTCTTC.

The rearrangement joins TRBV5-1 to TRBJ2-7; 12 nucleotides agree with TRBD2. CDR1 is SGHRS and CDR2 is YFSETQ in the germline V gene. This CDR3 is built from 14 residues. V gave up 4 bases and J gave up 6 bases; unmatched junction bases: 5. In DNA, the CDR3 is TGCGCCAGCAGCCTTCTAGCGGGGGGGCCCGAGCAGTACTTC. Protein sequence: CASSLLAGGPEQYF.

The rearrangement links TRBV5-4 to TRBJ2-6, with TRBD2 as a possible D gene (6 bases). Germline-derived CDR1 and CDR2 are SGHNT and YYREEE (reference sequence). Trimming shortened V by 1 base and J by 2 bases, and 16 bases separated the two germline ends. The CDR3 extends over 18 amino acids. CDR3: CASSLMVRGGAGANVLTF. In DNA form, the CDR3 reads TGTGCCAGCAGCTTGATGGTACGGGGAGGTGCTGGGGCCAACGTCCTGACTTTC. Variable domain in full (rest from reference TRBV5-4 and TRBJ2-6): ETGVTQSPTHLIKTRGQQVTLRCSSQSGHNTVSWYQQALGQGPQFIFQYYREEENGRGNFPPRFSGLQFPNYSSELNVNALELDDSALYLCASSLMVRGGAGANVLTFGAGSRLTVL.

The V call is TRBV4-1, the J call TRBJ2-7; 10 nucleotides match TRBD1. J lost 5 bases, V lost 1 base, and 5 bases had no gene match. The germline V gene has CDR1 MGHRA and CDR2 YSYEKL. CDR3 length equals 15 residues. DNA for the CDR3: TGCGCCAGCAGCCAAGGAGGACAGGGGGGCCACGAGCAGTACTTC. It codes for CASSQGGQGGHEQYF.

The chain employs TRBV6-1 and TRBJ1-5; D is unresolved. V was pared by 3 bases and J by 3 bases, with 12 bases between. Germline CDR1 MNHNS, CDR2 SASEGT. The CDR3 spans 15 residues. The CDR3 here is CASSEPYGNNQPQHF. The CDR3 nucleotides are TGTGCCAGCAGTGAGCCCTACGGGAACAATCAGCCCCAGCATTTT.

V usage is TRBV29-1 and J usage is TRBJ2-2; tentatively, D is TRBD2 (6 bases). V was trimmed by 7 bases and J by 5 bases, leaving 11 bases between them. Germline CDR1 and CDR2: SQVTM and ANQGSEA. CDR3 length: 12 amino acids. Here the CDR3 reads CSAEAGTGELFF. The CDR3 DNA reads as TGCAGCGCCGAGGCGGGAACCGGGGAGCTGTTTTTT.

The V and J genes are TRBV4-1 and TRBJ1-6, with a tentative D call TRBD1 (5 bases). This CDR3 comprises 15 residues. Germline CDR1 and CDR2: MGHRA and YSYEKL. Trimming removed 4 bases from V and 11 bases from J, with 18 bases in between. For the CDR3, the DNA is TGCGCCAGCAGCCCCGGGAGGCAGGGAGTTACACCCCTCCACTTT. It is translated as CASSPGRQGVTPLHF.

J is TRBJ1-4 and V is TRBV2; the D gene is possibly TRBD1 (5 bases). The V and J ends lost 7 bases and 11 bases respectively, with 11 bases between them. Germline CDR1 reads SNHLY; CDR2 reads FYNNEI. CDR3 length: 11 residues. CDR3: CASMGEGKLFF. CDR3 nucleotide sequence: TGTGCCAGCATGGGGGAGGGGAAACTGTTTTTT.